This TCR beta chain comes out of a study of T cells after yellow fever vaccination. Study-wide findings and caveats: Post-booster samples contained most primary-vaccination clones (about 96% CD4, around 90% CD8).

Of note for this clonotype: Antigen: not known.

The germline CDR1 and CDR2 sequences are DFQATT and SNEGSKA (reference sequence). V shed 2 bases and J shed 0 bases, with 10 bases lying between them. This CDR3 is built from 15 residues. TCRdb re-analysed the 5' RACE reads in MiXCR, keeping a single row per CDR3 protein. The data show about 370,000 distinct CDR3 sequences, 11% seen once. The sequences come from PBMCs, collected on the day of the first yellow fever vaccination. This receptor was taken from a man between 18 and 35 years old who received the YFV17D yellow fever vaccine. The gene calls are TRBV20-1 and TRBJ2-2; tentatively, D is TRBD2 (5 bases). The CDR3 DNA reads TGCAGTGCTAGATCCCGGGGATCGAACACCGGGGAGCTGTTTTTT. This translates into CSARSRGSNTGELFF.